Following are 26 T cell receptor beta chains from one sample sequenced in a study of T cells after yellow fever vaccination. TCRdb passed the 5' RACE reads through MiXCR, listing each CDR3 protein once. The sample carries 230,000 or so distinct CDR3 sequences, over 6.5% recorded once. The sequencing here drew on CD4+ T cells sorted from PBMCs, taken on the day of the yellow fever booster vaccination. These receptor sequences come from a man aged 25-45 years who received the YFV17D yellow fever vaccine.

This clonotype came up many times. The CDR3 loop reads CASSLEASGVYNEQFF. The CDR3 DNA sequence: TGCGCCAGCAGCTTGGAGGCTAGCGGGGTTTACAATGAGCAGTTCTTC. The chain uses TRBV5-1 and TRBJ2-1, with 9 bases fitting TRBD2. In germline, CDR1 is SGHRS, CDR2 YFSETQ. V was clipped by 0 bases and J by 4 bases; unmatched bases: 5. The CDR3 extends over 16 amino acids.

Only a few counts were recorded for this clonotype. This rearrangement joins TRBV29-1 to TRBJ2-3, with 8 bases matching TRBD1. This CDR3 is 15 amino acids long. Germline assignment: CDR1 SQVTM and CDR2 ANQGSEA. Trimming at V came to 6 bases and at J to 0 bases, leaving 8 bases not matched to a gene. As DNA, the CDR3 is TGCAGCGTCCACCGAGGACAGGGTAGCACAGATACGCAGTATTTT. Encoded protein: CSVHRGQGSTDTQYF.

Regarding this clonotype: This sequence may be a read error, since a much larger clone differs from it by one base. The V and J genes are TRBV2 and TRBJ1-5; D call uncertain. The germline CDR1 and CDR2 sequences are SNHLY and FYNNEI. This CDR3 has 15 residues. The CDR3 DNA sequence: TGTGCCAGCAGTGAACTAATGGCAAGCAAACAGCCCCAGCATTTT. It specifies CASSELMASKQPQHF.

This clonotype was detected ten times or more. This chain uses TRBV29-1 with TRBJ2-1; weak D call: TRBD1 (5 bases). Trimming cost V 5 bases and J 0 bases, with 14 bases left between them. The germline CDR1 and CDR2 sequences are SQVTM and ANQGSEA. This CDR3 has 15 amino acids. CDR3 residues: CSVSAGLSSYNEQFF. Here the CDR3 DNA reads TGCAGCGTTTCAGCAGGGCTGAGCTCCTACAATGAGCAGTTCTTC.

In its sample, this clonotype was seen a few times. The chain carries TRBV5-1 and TRBJ2-5; 10 nucleotides line up with TRBD2. Per the germline V gene, CDR1 is SGHRS and CDR2 is YFSETQ. The V segment lost 4 bases and the J segment 5 bases; nucleotides outside the gene matches: 8. The CDR3 spans 15 residues. CDR3 region: CASSGTGLALETQYF. Here the CDR3 DNA reads TGCGCCAGCAGCGGAACGGGACTAGCGTTGGAGACCCAGTACTTC. The full variable domain, rest sourced from reference TRBV5-1 and TRBJ2-5, is KAGVTQTPRYLIKTRGQQVTLSCSPISGHRSVSWYQQTPGQGLQFLFEYFSETQRNKGNFPGRFSGRQFSNSRSEMNVSTLELGDSALYLCASSGTGLALETQYFGPGTRLLVL.

The rearrangement links TRBV12-3 or TRBV12-4 to TRBJ1-5, with a possible D match to TRBD1 (5 bases). CDR3 length: 14 amino acids. V was trimmed by 3 bases and J by 3 bases, leaving 9 bases between them. In DNA, the CDR3 is TGTGCCAGCAGTTTTGGGACCTACAATCAGCCCCAGCATTTT. It codes for CASSFGTYNQPQHF.

In its sample, this clonotype was seen many times. This chain joins TRBV5-1 and TRBJ2-1; D ambiguous. In germline, CDR1 is SGHRS, CDR2 YFSETQ. Trimming removed 2 bases at V and 5 bases at J, with 8 bases between. CDR3 length: 13 residues. DNA for the CDR3: TGCGCCAGCAGCTTAAGAGAAGACAATGAGCAGTTCTTC. Translating it yields CASSLREDNEQFF.

This clonotype was counted between two and nine times. The CDR3 here is CSATDGSSNQPQHF. In nucleotides, the CDR3 is TGCAGTGCAACGGACGGGTCTAGCAATCAGCCCCAGCATTTT. V and J are TRBV20-1 and TRBJ1-5; no firm D call. CDR3 length: 14 amino acids. Per germline, CDR1 DFQATT and CDR2 SNEGSKA (reference sequence). V gave up 6 bases and J gave up 0 bases, with 12 bases separating them.

The chain uses TRBV11-2 and TRBJ2-1; D possibly corresponds to TRBD1 (6 bases). In germline, CDR1 is SGHAT, CDR2 FQNNGV. The ends were cut back, 0 bases at V and 2 bases at J, with 8 bases in the middle. The length of the CDR3 is 15 residues. CDR3 sequence reads: CASSLEGAPYNEQFF. The CDR3 DNA reads TGTGCCAGCAGCTTAGAGGGGGCACCCTACAATGAGCAGTTCTTC.

In its sample, this clonotype was seen many times. V gene TRBV5-1 combines with J gene TRBJ1-5; TRBD1 is a possible D gene (5 bases). Germline CDR1 reads SGHRS; CDR2 reads YFSETQ. The CDR3 is 16 amino acids. Trimming left V 4 bases short and J 2 bases short, with 16 bases between. The CDR3 sequence: CASSLAGPEGNQPQHF. In DNA, the CDR3 is TGCGCCAGCAGCCTCGCAGGGCCCGAAGGCAATCAGCCCCAGCATTTT.

This chain connects TRBV11-2 to TRBJ2-3; 12 positions agree with TRBD1. Germline CDR1 SGHAT, CDR2 FQNNGV. V was pared by 8 bases and J by 5 bases, with 8 bases of the junction left unmatched. This CDR3 comprises 15 residues. The CDR3 DNA reads as TGTGCCAGCGGTACCGGGACAGGGGGCAAAGATACGCAGTATTTT. Translation: CASGTGTGGKDTQYF. Together with reference TRBV11-2 and TRBJ2-3, the CDR3 gives the full variable domain: EAGVAQSPRYKIIEKRQSVAFWCNPISGHATLYWYQQILGQGPKLLIQFQNNGVVDDSQLPKDRFSAERLKGVDSTLKIQPAKLEDSAVYLCASGTGTGGKDTQYFGPGTRLTVL.

The chain recombines TRBV7-9 with TRBJ2-1; 7 bases fit TRBD1. Germline V CDR1 and CDR2: SEHNR, FQNEAQ (reference sequence). This CDR3 is 17 amino acids long. After removal of 5 bases from V and 4 bases from J, the junction contained 14 bases not matched to a gene. CDR3 protein: CASSMRQGLTEYNEQFF. The CDR3, as DNA: TGTGCCAGCAGCATGAGACAGGGCCTTACTGAGTACAATGAGCAGTTCTTC.

This clonotype has at least ten counts. The chain carries TRBV10-3 and TRBJ2-1; TRBD2 agrees at 9 bases. After removal of 1 base from V and 9 bases from J, the junction contained 10 bases not matched to a gene. Germline values: CDR1 ENHRY, CDR2 SYGVKD. The CDR3 totals 16 residues. In nucleotides, the CDR3 is TGTGCCATCAGTGAGTTTGGCGGGAGGGTTGTCGTTGAGCAGTTCTTC. Its protein product is CAISEFGGRVVVEQFF.

This clonotype showed up just a few times. V and J are TRBV7-2 and TRBJ2-5; perhaps TRBD2 as D (6 bases). This CDR3 is 15 amino acids long. Per germline, CDR1 SGHTA and CDR2 FQGNSA. V lost 1 base and J 5 bases, leaving 14 bases between the germline ends. This CDR3 reads CASSLGDGSFETQYF. The CDR3 DNA reads as TGTGCCAGCAGCTTAGGAGACGGGAGTTTTGAGACCCAGTACTTC. The full variable domain, completed using reference TRBV7-2 and TRBJ2-5, is GAGVSQSPSNKVTEKGKDVELRCDPISGHTALYWYRQSLGQGLEFLIYFQGNSAPDKSGLPSDRFSAERTGGSVSTLTIQRTQQEDSAVYLCASSLGDGSFETQYFGPGTRLLVL.

This clonotype appeared many times. This chain links TRBV5-1 with TRBJ2-3; D perhaps matches TRBD1 (6 bases). Germline lookup yields CDR1 SGHRS and CDR2 YFSETQ. V was clipped by 2 bases and J by 0 bases, with 10 bases between them. CDR3 length equals 15 residues. The CDR3 DNA is TGCGCCAGCAGCTTACAGGGAATTAGCACAGATACGCAGTATTTT. This sequence encodes CASSLQGISTDTQYF. The whole variable domain, filled in from reference TRBV5-1 and TRBJ2-3, reads KAGVTQTPRYLIKTRGQQVTLSCSPISGHRSVSWYQQTPGQGLQFLFEYFSETQRNKGNFPGRFSGRQFSNSRSEMNVSTLELGDSALYLCASSLQGISTDTQYFGPGTRLTVL.

In its sample, this clonotype was seen a few times. This sequence joins TRBV20-1 and TRBJ1-1; D remains ambiguous. The ends were cut back, 4 bases at V and 4 bases at J, with 13 bases in the middle. CDR1 is DFQATT, CDR2 SNEGSKA, per germline (reference sequence). The CDR3 is 13 amino acids. As DNA, the CDR3 is TGCAGTGCTACGGACGGATCCCCCACTGAAGCTTTCTTT. Translating it yields CSATDGSPTEAFF.

The J gene is TRBJ2-1, the V gene TRBV12-3 or TRBV12-4; no definite D call. This CDR3 has 12 amino acids. V was pared by 3 bases and J by 5 bases, with 5 bases between. The CDR3 sequence: CASSLVDNEQFF. The CDR3 coding sequence is TGTGCCAGCAGTTTGGTAGACAATGAGCAGTTCTTC.

This clonotype has at least ten counts. This sequence joins TRBV12-3 or TRBV12-4 and TRBJ2-3, with unresolved D. The V end lost 1 base, the J end lost 5 bases, and 10 bases lay between the germline ends. This CDR3 is built from 14 residues. In DNA, the CDR3 is TGTGCCAGCAGTTTAGACGGCATAGGAGATACGCAGTATTTT. The encoded protein is CASSLDGIGDTQYF.

This clonotype was detected ten times or more. The chain couples TRBV20-1 to TRBJ1-2; 12 bases fit TRBD1. The CDR3 consists of 14 residues. Germline V CDR1 and CDR2: DFQATT, SNEGSKA (reference sequence). V gave up 6 bases and J gave up 2 bases; unmatched junction bases: 4. CDR3 nucleotides: TGCAGTGCAGCGGGACAGGGGGCCAACTATGGCTACACCTTC. This sequence encodes CSAAGQGANYGYTF.

This clonotype came up many times. V is TRBV6-2 or TRBV6-3 and J is TRBJ2-1; 10 bases map to TRBD2. The CDR3 covers 16 residues. Germline loops: CDR1 MNHEY, CDR2 SVGEGT. J lost 3 bases, V lost 5 bases, and 7 bases had no gene match. CDR3: CASSALGLAHYNEQFF. The CDR3 nucleotides read TGTGCCAGCAGTGCCTTGGGACTAGCGCACTACAATGAGCAGTTCTTC.

At least ten counts were recorded for this clonotype. The V gene is TRBV7-2, the J gene TRBJ2-7; 9 bases agree with TRBD2. There are 14 residues in the CDR3. Germline loops: CDR1 SGHTA, CDR2 FQGNSA. V lost 8 bases, J lost 4 bases, and 9 bases stayed unmatched. The CDR3 loop is CASRRVAGVYEQYF. CDR3 DNA: TGTGCCAGCCGGAGGGTAGCGGGAGTTTACGAGCAGTACTTC. Based on the CDR3 plus reference TRBV7-2 and TRBJ2-7, the full variable domain is GAGVSQSPSNKVTEKGKDVELRCDPISGHTALYWYRQSLGQGLEFLIYFQGNSAPDKSGLPSDRFSAERTGGSVSTLTIQRTQQEDSAVYLCASRRVAGVYEQYFGPGTRLTVT.

This clonotype was counted a few times. This chain uses TRBV5-5 with TRBJ2-3; D may be TRBD2 (6 bases). The V gene lost 6 bases and the J gene lost 6 bases, with 17 bases spanning the gap. This CDR3 spans 14 amino acids. Germline V gene sequence: CDR1 SGHKS, CDR2 YYEKEE (reference sequence). The CDR3 DNA is TGTGCCAGCACCACCGGGAGCCTGGGGGATACGCAGTATTTT. Its translation is CASTTGSLGDTQYF.

This clonotype showed up just a few times. V and J are TRBV20-1 and TRBJ2-1; possibly TRBD1 or TRBD2 for D (6 bases each). The germline V gene encodes CDR1 DFQATT and CDR2 SNEGSKA (reference sequence). This CDR3 is 17 amino acids long. V lost 1 base, J lost 7 bases, and 23 bases lay in between. The CDR3 region is CSARGPTGALAWNEQFF. CDR3 in DNA: TGCAGTGCTAGAGGCCCAACGGGGGCTTTAGCGTGGAATGAGCAGTTCTTC.

This sequence joins TRBV5-1 and TRBJ2-5, with 13 positions matching TRBD2. The trim removed 3 bases at V and 2 bases at J, leaving 4 bases unmatched. The CDR3 is 16 amino acids. CDR1 is SGHRS and CDR2 is YFSETQ in the germline V gene. Written as DNA, the CDR3 is TGCGCCAGCAGCTCGGGGACTAGCGGGAATCAAGAGACCCAGTACTTC. As protein: CASSSGTSGNQETQYF.

This clonotype was recorded many times. This chain links TRBV7-2 with TRBJ2-5; D perhaps matches TRBD1 (6 bases). Between the trimmed V and J ends, which lost 4 bases and 0 bases, there was a span of 9 bases. The germline CDR1 and CDR2 sequences are SGHTA and FQGNSA. The CDR3 is 14 amino acids. This chain's CDR3 is CASSWGTNQETQYF. CDR3 nucleotide sequence: TGTGCCAGCAGCTGGGGGACAAACCAAGAGACCCAGTACTTC.

The sample holds a few counts of this clonotype. Here the CDR3 reads CASSSPGQGDEQYF. CDR3 DNA sequence: TGCGCCAGCAGCTCGCCGGGACAGGGTGACGAGCAGTACTTC. This rearrangement joins TRBV5-1 to TRBJ2-7, with 9 bases fitting TRBD1. Losses at the gene ends were 3 bases for V and 5 bases for J; bases not matched to a gene: 6. Germline CDR1 SGHRS, CDR2 YFSETQ. CDR3 length: 14 amino acids.